This T cell receptor beta chain was captured in a study of graft-versus-host responses after intestinal transplantation. For the study at large: All recipients were transplanted with multivisceral, liver-intestinal, or isolated intestinal grafts. Anti-thymocyte globulin was used for induction in all recipients, who then took tacrolimus and steroids for around 3 years.

V lost 2 bases and J 4 bases, leaving 9 bases between the germline ends. Germline lookup yields CDR1 SGHNT and CDR2 YENEEA. This CDR3 has 14 amino acids. The assay was immunoSEQ multiplex PCR, and TCRdb's table has in-frame clones only and misses some. The data contain 80,000 to 95,000 clones, 88% of them singletons. Overall study results and limits: Analysis identified GvH clones in recipient marrow, with some appearing first in ileum or blood. Allografts carried high graft-versus-host to host-versus-graft clonal ratios in patients having graft-donor T cell macrochimerism.

With respect to this clone: Antigen: not known.

Sequencing was performed on unstimulated CD4+ T cells sorted from spleen or lymph node cells, taken before transplant. The TCR sequence derives from a human donor who was the organ donor for an intestinal transplant. This rearrangement joins TRBV11-3 to TRBJ2-1, with no clear D. The CDR3 region is CASSLSTDYNEQFF. CDR3 coding DNA: TGTGCCAGCAGCTTATCCACAGATTACAATGAGCAGTTCTTC. Based on the CDR3 plus reference TRBV11-3 and TRBJ2-1, the full variable domain is EAGVVQSPRYKIIEKKQPVAFWCNPISGHNTLYWYLQNLGQGPELLIRYENEEAVDDSQLPKDRFSAERLKGVDSTLKIQPAELGDSAVYLCASSLSTDYNEQFFGPGTRLTVL.